The next 24 T cell receptor beta chains were all read from a single sample in a study of spatial heterogeneity in lung cancer. Described time point: sample taken at primary tumor resection. One entry per CDR3 protein results from TCRdb running MiXCR on the 5' RACE reads. The sample holds around 92,000 distinct CDR3 sequences, about an eighth seen once. The material was PBMCs, obtained at surgery. The receptor set was obtained from a male donor with early-stage non-small cell lung cancer.

The V call is TRBV7-2, the J call TRBJ1-1; D ambiguous. Germline CDR1 reads SGHTA; CDR2 reads FQGNSA. The CDR3 is made up of 15 amino acids. Between the trimmed V and J ends, which lost 0 bases and 3 bases, there was a span of 11 bases. The CDR3 nucleotides read TGTGCCAGCAGCTTAGCGGGAAGTAGGTACACTGAAGCTTTCTTT. It encodes CASSLAGSRYTEAFF.

In this sample, this clonotype turned up a few times. This chain uses TRBV4-3 with TRBJ2-5, with 9 positions matching TRBD1. J was trimmed by 9 bases and V by 4 bases; bases with no gene match: 6. CDR3 length: 13 amino acids. The V gene's germline CDR1 is LGHNA and CDR2 YSLEER. The CDR3 loop reads CASSPRNRGPQYF. The CDR3 nucleotides are TGCGCCAGCAGCCCTCGAAACAGGGGGCCCCAGTACTTC.

This clonotype was counted a few times. The chain carries TRBV11-3 and TRBJ2-3, with 7 nucleotides matching TRBD2. The CDR3 sequence is 15 residues long. The ends lost 3 bases at V and 1 base at J; junction bases unmatched: 4. Germline V gene lookup returns CDR1 SGHNT and CDR2 YENEEA. The DNA of the CDR3 is TGTGCCAGCAGCTTGGGCGGGAGCGGCACAGATACGCAGTATTTT. Protein product: CASSLGGSGTDTQYF.

This clonotype was seen a handful of times. For the CDR3, the DNA is TGTGCCAGCAGCCTACAAACGGTCTCGCAGGATACGCAGTATTTT. Protein: CASSLQTVSQDTQYF. The chain combines TRBV7-2 with TRBJ2-3; D not certain. This CDR3 is built from 15 residues. CDR1 is SGHTA and CDR2 is FQGNSA in the germline V gene. Trimming removed 5 bases from V and 6 bases from J, with 18 bases in between.

V gene TRBV18 combines with J gene TRBJ2-3; D possibly corresponds to TRBD1 (6 bases). V shed 4 bases and J shed 4 bases, with 12 bases lying between them. Germline CDR1 and CDR2: KGHSH and LQKENI. The CDR3 length is 14 residues. In nucleotides, the CDR3 is TGTGCCAGCTCACTGGGGGCGCATCCAGATACGCAGTATTTT. Residues: CASSLGAHPDTQYF. Looking up the rest from reference TRBV18 and TRBJ2-3 gives the full variable domain: NAGVMQNPRHLVRRRGQEARLRCSPMKGHSHVYWYRQLPEEGLKFMVYLQKENIIDESGMPKERFSAEFPKEGPSILRIQQVVRGDSAAYFCASSLGAHPDTQYFGPGTRLTVL.

This clonotype was seen ten or more times. This chain uses TRBV29-1 with TRBJ2-5, with TRBD2 matching 9 bases. Germline V gene sequence: CDR1 SQVTM, CDR2 ANQGSEA. This CDR3 has 13 residues. After removal of 7 bases from V and 5 bases from J, the junction contained 8 bases not matched to a gene. The CDR3 reads CSAPRTSGETQYF. CDR3 coding DNA: TGCAGCGCGCCCCGAACTAGCGGGGAGACCCAGTACTTC.

This clonotype was seen many times. This rearrangement joins TRBV27 to TRBJ2-6; 7 bases are a match to TRBD2. The trim removed 6 bases at V and 0 bases at J, leaving 11 bases unmatched. This CDR3 comprises 18 residues. Germline CDR1 MNHEY, CDR2 SMNVEV (reference sequence). The CDR3 DNA follows: TGTGCCAGCAGCAGGGTCGGGGGGAGCTACTCTGGGGCCAACGTCCTGACTTTC. Protein sequence: CASSRVGGSYSGANVLTF.

The sample holds many counts of this clonotype. J is TRBJ2-1 and V is TRBV6-2 or TRBV6-3; 11 bases map to TRBD2. Trimming removed 4 bases from V and 9 bases from J; junction bases left unmatched: 14. The CDR3 has 17 residues. Germline V lookup: CDR1 MNHEY, CDR2 SVGEGT. The CDR3 DNA reads TGTGCCAGCAGTTTTAGTCCCCCCCGACTAGCGGGAACTGAGCAGTTCTTC. This codes for CASSFSPPRLAGTEQFF.

This clonotype was picked up a small number of times. The chain couples TRBV6-5 to TRBJ2-1; D unresolved. The germline V gene encodes CDR1 MNHEY and CDR2 SVGAGI. V was shortened by 5 bases and J by 4 bases, with 12 bases between the two germline ends. The CDR3 is 14 residues long. This CDR3 reads CASSRQQEYNEQFF. Here the CDR3 DNA reads TGTGCCAGCAGTCGTCAACAAGAATACAATGAGCAGTTCTTC.

This clonotype was seen only a few times. The chain combines TRBV28 with TRBJ2-5; TRBD1 is a possible D gene (6 bases). Germline-derived CDR1 and CDR2 are MDHEN and SYDVKM. This CDR3 region has 14 residues. V lost 4 bases and J 6 bases, leaving 15 bases between the germline ends. CDR3: CASSSGTPQKTQYF. The CDR3 nucleotides read TGTGCCAGCAGTTCCGGGACACCCCAGAAGACCCAGTACTTC. Drawing the rest from reference TRBV28 and TRBJ2-5, the complete variable domain is DVKVTQSSRYLVKRTGEKVFLECVQDMDHENMFWYRQDPGLGLRLIYFSYDVKMKEKGDIPEGYSVSREKKERFSLILESASTNQTSMYLCASSSGTPQKTQYFGPGTRLLVL.

Only a few counts were recorded for this clonotype. The gene calls are TRBV7-2 and TRBJ1-4, with 10 nucleotides matching TRBD1. Trimming cost V 5 bases and J 8 bases; bases outside gene matches: 5. This CDR3 spans 14 amino acids. CDR1 and CDR2 (germline): SGHTA, FQGNSA. As DNA, the CDR3 is TGTGCCAGCAGCAGACAGGGGGCGAGAGAAAAACTGTTTTTT. The encoded protein is CASSRQGAREKLFF.

This chain uses TRBV7-2 with TRBJ1-4; tentative D call: TRBD1 (5 bases). Trimming removed 4 bases from V and 4 bases from J, with 10 bases in between. The length of the CDR3 is 14 residues. Germline CDR1 reads SGHTA; CDR2 reads FQGNSA. Here the CDR3 reads CASSSDTFNEKLFF. The CDR3 DNA follows: TGTGCCAGCAGCTCGGACACGTTTAATGAAAAACTGTTTTTT.

This clonotype was seen more than once but under ten times. The V call is TRBV4-2, the J call TRBJ2-1; TRBD2 is a possible D gene (5 bases). The CDR3 has 17 amino acids. Germline V lookup: CDR1 LGHNA, CDR2 YNFKEQ. Trimming removed 0 bases at V and 0 bases at J, with 12 bases between. The DNA of the CDR3 is TGTGCCAGCAGCCAAGAACGGGGAACGAGCTCCTACAATGAGCAGTTCTTC. Protein: CASSQERGTSSYNEQFF.

The chain is built from TRBV5-4 and TRBJ2-2; D possibly corresponds to TRBD2 (5 bases). The CDR3 loop spans 15 amino acids. The V gene's germline CDR1 is SGHNT and CDR2 YYREEE (reference sequence). Trimming left V 3 bases short and J 4 bases short, with 13 bases between. In DNA form, the CDR3 reads TGTGCCAGCAGCTATAGCGTTTTGGGCACCGGGGAGCTGTTTTTT. This encodes CASSYSVLGTGELFF.

The chain recombines TRBV10-3 with TRBJ2-5; weak D call: TRBD1 (6 bases). The germline CDR1 and CDR2 sequences are ENHRY and SYGVKD. CDR3 size: 14 residues. V was shortened by 4 bases and J by 5 bases, with 14 bases between the two germline ends. The CDR3: CAISGVGRGETQYF. The CDR3 region has the DNA TGTGCCATCAGTGGGGTCGGCAGGGGCGAGACCCAGTACTTC.

CDR3 region: CSGGVGETQYF. The CDR3 DNA follows: TGCAGCGGAGGTGTTGGGGAGACCCAGTACTTC. This chain connects TRBV29-1 to TRBJ2-5; no definite D call. The CDR3 has 11 residues. Trimming cost V 7 bases and J 5 bases, with 11 bases left between them. In germline, CDR1 is SQVTM, CDR2 ANQGSEA.

The chain employs TRBV27 and TRBJ2-3; D ambiguous. CDR1 and CDR2 from the germline V gene are MNHEY and SMNVEV (reference sequence). The CDR3 consists of 14 residues. Trimming stripped 3 bases from V and 4 bases from J, with 11 bases between. CDR3 sequence: CASSFLPRSDTQYF. The CDR3 DNA follows: TGTGCCAGCAGTTTCCTGCCTCGGTCAGATACGCAGTATTTT.

This clonotype was observed a single time. The chain has TRBV28 and TRBJ1-1, with D hard to call. This CDR3 contains 13 residues. CDR1 is MDHEN, CDR2 SYDVKM, per germline. Deletions cut 2 bases from V and 7 bases from J, with 11 bases between. The CDR3 loop is CASSLGDLREAFF. The CDR3 region has the DNA TGTGCCAGCAGTTTAGGGGATTTACGTGAAGCTTTCTTT.

V gene TRBV28 combines with J gene TRBJ2-5, with no clear D. The germline V gene encodes CDR1 MDHEN and CDR2 SYDVKM. This CDR3 region has 14 residues. V lost 7 bases, J lost 0 bases, and 12 bases lay in between. Here the CDR3 DNA reads TGTGCCAGCAAAGAAAATGGCCACCAAGAGACCCAGTACTTC. Its protein is CASKENGHQETQYF.

This clonotype showed up just a few times. This chain connects TRBV6-2 or TRBV6-3 to TRBJ2-1; tentatively, D is TRBD2 (5 bases). CDR1 is MNHEY, CDR2 SVGEGT, per germline. The CDR3 totals 16 residues. The V end lost 10 bases, the J end lost 8 bases, and 27 bases lay between the germline ends. CDR3 in DNA: TGTGCCACTATAGTGAATTTGGGGAGTGAGTTCTATGAGCAGTTCTTC. This gives the protein CATIVNLGSEFYEQFF.

The rearrangement links TRBV7-9 to TRBJ2-2; the D is unclear. This CDR3 contains 12 residues. Germline assignment: CDR1 SEHNR and CDR2 FQNEAQ (reference sequence). Trimming cost V 2 bases and J 4 bases, with 2 bases left between them. The CDR3 spells CASSLLTGELFF. CDR3 DNA sequence: TGTGCCAGCAGCTTACTCACCGGGGAGCTGTTTTTT.

This clonotype was seen at least ten times. This chain uses TRBV10-3 with TRBJ2-5, with D possibly being TRBD1 (5 bases). Per the germline V gene, CDR1 is ENHRY and CDR2 is SYGVKD. V lost 8 bases and J 4 bases, leaving 17 bases between the germline ends. This CDR3 is 14 amino acids long. The CDR3 loop is CAIGLRQGVETQYF. Here the CDR3 DNA reads TGTGCCATCGGTCTGAGGCAGGGCGTAGAGACCCAGTACTTC.

This chain joins TRBV14 and TRBJ2-7, with D uncertain. From germline, CDR1 is SGHDN and CDR2 FVKESK. The CDR3 is 15 residues long. With 2 bases removed from V and 3 bases from J, the gap between germline ends came to 14 bases. The CDR3 reads CASSQSYDSIYEQYF. Here the CDR3 DNA reads TGTGCCAGCAGCCAATCATATGACTCCATCTACGAGCAGTACTTC.

This chain joins TRBV28 and TRBJ1-5; 9 positions agree with TRBD1. V lost 6 bases to trimming and J lost 4 bases; unmatched junction nucleotides: 4. Per germline, CDR1 MDHEN and CDR2 SYDVKM. This CDR3 is built from 14 residues. CDR3 DNA: TGTGCCAGCAGGACAGGGGGTGGAAATCAGCCCCAGCATTTT. Protein sequence: CASRTGGGNQPQHF.